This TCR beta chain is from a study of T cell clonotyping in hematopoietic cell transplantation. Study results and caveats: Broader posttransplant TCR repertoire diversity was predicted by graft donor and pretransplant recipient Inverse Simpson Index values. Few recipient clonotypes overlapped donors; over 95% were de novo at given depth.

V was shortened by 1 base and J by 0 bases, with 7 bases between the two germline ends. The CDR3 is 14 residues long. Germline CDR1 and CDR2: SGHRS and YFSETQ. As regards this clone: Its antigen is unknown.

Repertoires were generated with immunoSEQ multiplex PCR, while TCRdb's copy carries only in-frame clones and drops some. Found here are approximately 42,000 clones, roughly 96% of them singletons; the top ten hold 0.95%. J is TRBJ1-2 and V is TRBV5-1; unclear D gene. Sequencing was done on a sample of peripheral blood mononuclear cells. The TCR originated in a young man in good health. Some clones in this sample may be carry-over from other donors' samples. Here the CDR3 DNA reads TGCGCCAGCAGCTTGTCGTCGACTAACTATGGCTACACCTTC. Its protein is CASSLSSTNYGYTF.